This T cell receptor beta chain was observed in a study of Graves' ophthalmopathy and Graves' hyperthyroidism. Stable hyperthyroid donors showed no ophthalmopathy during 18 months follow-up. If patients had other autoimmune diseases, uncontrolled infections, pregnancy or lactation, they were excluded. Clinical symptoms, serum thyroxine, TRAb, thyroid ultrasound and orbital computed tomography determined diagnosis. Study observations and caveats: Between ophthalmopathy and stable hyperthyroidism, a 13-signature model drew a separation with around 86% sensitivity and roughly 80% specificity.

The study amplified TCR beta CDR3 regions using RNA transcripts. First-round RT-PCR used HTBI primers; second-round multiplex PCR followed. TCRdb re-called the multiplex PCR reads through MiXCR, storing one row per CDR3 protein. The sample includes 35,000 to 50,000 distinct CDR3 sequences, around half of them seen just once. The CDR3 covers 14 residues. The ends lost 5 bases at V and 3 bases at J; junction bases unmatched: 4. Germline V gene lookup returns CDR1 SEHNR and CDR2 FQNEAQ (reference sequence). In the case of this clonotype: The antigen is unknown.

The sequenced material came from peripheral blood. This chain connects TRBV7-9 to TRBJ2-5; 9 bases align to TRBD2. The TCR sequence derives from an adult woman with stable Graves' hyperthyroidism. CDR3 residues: CASSLSSGKETQYF. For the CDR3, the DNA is TGTGCCAGCAGCCTATCTAGCGGGAAAGAGACCCAGTACTTC.